Below are 5 T cell receptor beta chains sequenced from a single sample in a study of cytomegalovirus exposure and HLA in healthy donors. It was with 60 Vbeta and 13 Jbeta primers that the PCR ran. The table came from immunoSEQ multiplex PCR; TCRdb's copy has only in-frame clones and leaves some out. The sample lists 180,000 or so clones, approximately 80% occurring once. The specimen was PBMCs. These receptors came from a young man in good health and CMV-seronegative.

This rearrangement joins TRBV6-5 to TRBJ2-7, with 8 nucleotides matching TRBD1. Germline values: CDR1 MNHEY, CDR2 SVGAGI. With V trimmed by 0 bases and J by 2 bases, 6 bases remained unmatched. The CDR3 is 16 amino acids. CDR3 DNA: TGTGCCAGCAGTTACTCATCCCAGGGGGCTACCTACGAGCAGTACTTC. Its translation is CASSYSSQGATYEQYF.

This chain uses TRBV6-1 with TRBJ2-7; the D gene is possibly TRBD1 (6 bases). The CDR3 spans 11 residues. V was cut by 9 bases and J by 3 bases, with 9 bases left in between. Germline V gives CDR1 MNHNS, CDR2 SASEGT. Here the CDR3 DNA reads TGTGCCAGGGGACACAGCTACGAGCAGTACTTC. Protein sequence: CARGHSYEQYF.

The chain employs TRBV5-4 and TRBJ2-1; the match to TRBD1 covers 8 bases. Germline-derived CDR1 and CDR2 are SGHNT and YYREEE (reference sequence). There are 17 residues in the CDR3. Trimming took 0 bases from V and 6 from J; bases not matched to a gene: 11. Here the CDR3 DNA reads TGTGCCAGCAGCTTGGAGGTCAGCAGGGGGCGCACCAATGAGCAGTTCTTC. Translating gives CASSLEVSRGRTNEQFF.

The V gene is TRBV19, the J gene TRBJ2-1; 10 bases agree with TRBD2. Trimming removed 3 bases from V and 8 bases from J; junction bases left unmatched: 7. The germline CDR1 and CDR2 sequences are LNHDA and SQIVND (reference sequence). The CDR3 is 15 amino acids. CDR3 amino acids: CASSIGAGGPYEQFF. In DNA form, the CDR3 reads TGTGCCAGTAGTATTGGAGCGGGAGGGCCATATGAGCAGTTCTTC.

This clone has a handful of counts. The chain couples TRBV14 to TRBJ1-4; 8 bases are shared with TRBD1. The ends lost 8 bases at V and 8 bases at J; junction bases unmatched: 10. This CDR3 contains 14 residues. Germline V lookup: CDR1 SGHDN, CDR2 FVKESK. CDR3: CASRRGQGDEKLFF. CDR3 bases: TGTGCCAGCCGCAGGGGGCAAGGAGACGAAAAACTGTTTTTT.